This T cell receptor (beta chain) originates from a study of blood T cell repertoires in COVID-19. As for the study in general: Acute-phase and convalescent COVID-19 samples originated in the United States, Italy and Spain. From T cells, B-cell-depleted T cells, or PBMCs came the material, which was cDNA or gDNA.

Original handling: Reference gene primers were amplified, and this amplification served to estimate nucleated cell counts. The repertoire was sequenced with immunoSEQ multiplex PCR; TCRdb's copy has only in-frame clones and lacks some. From that table come the V and J calls and clone size; the DNA was used to work out D and trimming. The sample includes around 97,000 clones, approximately 80% seen only once; the top ten take over 9.5%. The sequence was obtained from a man in his 70s with acute or convalescent COVID-19. Input material: peripheral blood.

Written as DNA, the CDR3 is TGTGCCAGTAACTTGGGACAGGCTTATCAGCCCCAGCATTTT. The encoded protein is CASNLGQAYQPQHF. The chain combines TRBV19 with TRBJ1-5, with 8 nucleotides matching TRBD1. After removal of 7 bases from V and 5 bases from J, the junction contained 7 bases not matched to a gene. Germline assignment: CDR1 LNHDA and CDR2 SQIVND (reference sequence). The CDR3 totals 14 residues.